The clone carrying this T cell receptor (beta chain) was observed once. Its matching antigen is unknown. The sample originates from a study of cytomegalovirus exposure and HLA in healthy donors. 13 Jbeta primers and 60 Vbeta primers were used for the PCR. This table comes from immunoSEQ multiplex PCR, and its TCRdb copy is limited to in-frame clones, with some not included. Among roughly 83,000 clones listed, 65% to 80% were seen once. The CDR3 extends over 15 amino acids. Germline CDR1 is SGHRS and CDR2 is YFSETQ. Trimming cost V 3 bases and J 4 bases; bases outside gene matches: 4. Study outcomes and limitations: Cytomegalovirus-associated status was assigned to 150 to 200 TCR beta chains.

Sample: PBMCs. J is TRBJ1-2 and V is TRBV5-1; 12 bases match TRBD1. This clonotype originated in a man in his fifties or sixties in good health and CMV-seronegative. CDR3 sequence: CASSYPGQGAYGYTF. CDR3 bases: TGCGCCAGCAGCTACCCGGGACAGGGGGCCTATGGCTACACCTTC.